The next 17 T cell receptor beta chains were all read from a single sample in a study of blood T cell repertoires in COVID-19. Libraries were prepared by immunoSEQ multiplex PCR; TCRdb keeps only in-frame clonotypes and omits some of them. The table lists about 120,000 clones, about 85% of them singletons. The sample comprised peripheral blood. These receptor sequences come from a man aged 55 to 70 with acute or convalescent COVID-19.

The chain combines TRBV5-1 with TRBJ1-3; 7 bases line up with TRBD1. Looked up from germline, CDR1 is SGHRS and CDR2 is YFSETQ. V lost 0 bases to trimming and J lost 0 bases; unmatched junction nucleotides: 3. This CDR3 region has 16 residues. The CDR3, as DNA: TGCGCCAGCAGCTTGGACACAGGGGACTCTGGAAACACCATATATTTT. This codes for CASSLDTGDSGNTIYF.

Points on this clone: This sample includes further DNA sequences coding for the same CDR3. The V and J genes are TRBV5-1 and TRBJ2-1, with TRBD2 as a possible D gene (6 bases). The CDR3 is 13 residues long. Trimming took 0 bases from V and 8 from J, leaving 9 bases between them. Germline V gives CDR1 SGHRS, CDR2 YFSETQ. CDR3 amino acids: CASSLEWGDEQFF. In nucleotides, the CDR3 is TGCGCCAGCAGCTTGGAATGGGGGGATGAGCAGTTCTTC.

This rearrangement joins TRBV6-5 to TRBJ2-1, with 12 bases aligning to TRBD2. The CDR3 loop spans 15 amino acids. CDR1 is MNHEY and CDR2 is SVGAGI in the germline V gene. V shed 6 bases, J shed 6 bases, and the junction held 6 bases outside the gene matches. The CDR3 nucleotides are TGTGCCAGCAGGCTGACTAGCGGGAGAGCCAATGAGCAGTTCTTC. Translation: CASRLTSGRANEQFF.

The genes are TRBV5-1 and TRBJ1-6, with TRBD1 identical over 9 bases. Trimming removed 4 bases from V and 10 bases from J; junction bases left unmatched: 9. The CDR3 totals 15 residues. CDR1 is SGHRS and CDR2 is YFSETQ in the germline V gene. CDR3 residues: CASSVDGTGRSPLHF. The CDR3, as DNA: TGCGCCAGCAGCGTGGACGGGACAGGGAGATCACCCCTCCACTTT.

In regard to this clone: Different DNA sequences within this sample yield the same CDR3. The chain couples TRBV6-1 to TRBJ2-4; D is perhaps TRBD2 (6 bases). The V gene's germline CDR1 is MNHNS and CDR2 SASEGT. The CDR3 consists of 13 residues. V gave up 2 bases and J gave up 7 bases, with 9 bases separating them. The CDR3 DNA is TGTGCCAGCAGTGAAATAAGCGGGAACATTCAGTACTTC. This encodes CASSEISGNIQYF.

The gene calls are TRBV13 and TRBJ2-7; D not resolved. From germline, CDR1 is PRHDT and CDR2 FYEKMQ (reference sequence). The CDR3 sequence is 14 residues long. The ends were cut back, 0 bases at V and 0 bases at J, with 6 bases in the middle. The CDR3 nucleotides read TGTGCCAGCAGCTTAGGAGGAGACTCCTACGAGCAGTACTTC. Translated, it gives CASSLGGDSYEQYF.

The chain joins TRBV2 to TRBJ2-7, with 12 bases aligning to TRBD2. The CDR3 runs 15 residues. CDR1 is SNHLY, CDR2 FYNNEI, per germline. The V gene end was trimmed by 3 bases and the J gene end by 6 bases; junction bases not matched to a gene: 6. Here the CDR3 reads CASSEILAGGSEQYF. The CDR3 DNA reads as TGTGCCAGCAGTGAGATACTAGCGGGAGGTAGCGAGCAGTACTTC.

The chain links TRBV6-2 or TRBV6-3 to TRBJ2-1; 11 positions agree with TRBD2. Germline V CDR1 and CDR2: MNHEY, SVGEGT. Trimming at V came to 6 bases and at J to 9 bases, leaving 4 bases not matched to a gene. The CDR3 covers 13 residues. CDR3 DNA: TGTGCCAGCAGCCTACTAGCGGGAGTTGAGCAGTTCTTC. It yields the protein CASSLLAGVEQFF.

The rearrangement joins TRBV11-2 to TRBJ2-7, with D uncertain. V lost 0 bases and J 2 bases, leaving 8 bases between the germline ends. Germline V lookup: CDR1 SGHAT, CDR2 FQNNGV. This CDR3 spans 14 amino acids. The CDR3: CASSLESGAYEQYF. The CDR3 DNA reads TGTGCCAGCAGCTTAGAATCCGGAGCCTACGAGCAGTACTTC.

This rearrangement joins TRBV7-2 to TRBJ2-3; 9 bases are a match to TRBD2. The trim removed 1 base at V and 2 bases at J, leaving 1 base unmatched. This CDR3 is built from 15 residues. Germline CDR1 SGHTA, CDR2 FQGNSA. CDR3 sequence: CASSLGGGVTDTQYF. CDR3 bases: TGTGCCAGCAGCTTAGGCGGGGGGGTCACAGATACGCAGTATTTT.

The chain has TRBV7-2 and TRBJ1-5; D is undetermined. The V and J ends lost 3 bases and 1 base respectively, with 4 bases between them. Germline V gene sequence: CDR1 SGHTA, CDR2 FQGNSA. The CDR3 contains 13 residues. CDR3 protein: CASSFRSNQPQHF. In nucleotides, the CDR3 is TGTGCCAGCAGCTTCAGAAGCAATCAGCCCCAGCATTTT.

The chain recombines TRBV6-1 with TRBJ2-7; 8 bases are a match to TRBD1. The germline V gene encodes CDR1 MNHNS and CDR2 SASEGT. CDR3 length: 15 residues. V was clipped by 2 bases and J by 5 bases; unmatched bases: 8. The chain's CDR3 is CASSEPGQAFNEQYF. CDR3 nucleotides: TGTGCCAGCAGTGAACCGGGACAGGCTTTCAACGAGCAGTACTTC.

The chain recombines TRBV28 with TRBJ2-4, with 10 bases fitting TRBD1. Germline-derived CDR1 and CDR2 are MDHEN and SYDVKM. CDR3 length equals 14 residues. V trimming: 7 bases; J trimming: 8 bases; junction bases outside the gene matches: 8. As DNA, the CDR3 is TGTGCCAGCACAACGGGACAGGGGTACCACATTCAGTACTTC. Encoded protein: CASTTGQGYHIQYF.

The V call is TRBV27, the J call TRBJ2-1, with 9 bases that match TRBD2. The CDR3 covers 16 residues. J gave up 2 bases and V 4 bases, and 6 bases lay outside the gene matches. The germline CDR1 and CDR2 sequences are MNHEY and SMNVEV (reference sequence). The CDR3 sequence is CASSSTIAGAYNEQFF. The DNA of the CDR3 is TGTGCCAGCAGTTCCACTATAGCGGGGGCCTACAATGAGCAGTTCTTC.

This clone has a handful of counts. The V and J genes are TRBV10-3 and TRBJ2-7, with 7 bases identical to TRBD1. Germline V gives CDR1 ENHRY, CDR2 SYGVKD. The CDR3 is 12 residues long. With 6 bases clipped from V and 5 bases from J, the junction kept 4 bases outside the gene matches. CDR3 coding DNA: TGTGCCATCAGGCATGACAGGGACGAGCAGTACTTC. It yields the protein CAIRHDRDEQYF.

The V call is TRBV4-3, the J call TRBJ2-7; TRBD2 agrees at 8 bases. CDR3 length: 15 amino acids. With 0 bases clipped from V and 3 bases from J, the junction kept 4 bases outside the gene matches. Looked up from germline, CDR1 is LGHNA and CDR2 is YSLEER. The CDR3 DNA reads TGCGCCAGCAGCCAAGAGACTAGCGCGGACTACGAGCAGTACTTC. Translated: CASSQETSADYEQYF.

This clone was picked up a small number of times. V usage is TRBV6-5 and J usage is TRBJ1-2, with 8 bases aligning to TRBD1. Losses at the gene ends were 6 bases for V and 4 bases for J; bases not matched to a gene: 7. Germline V lookup: CDR1 MNHEY, CDR2 SVGAGI. The CDR3 consists of 14 residues. The CDR3 sequence: CASSGGGQAYGYTF. The CDR3 DNA is TGTGCCAGCAGCGGTGGGGGACAGGCCTATGGCTACACCTTC.